The rows below give T cell receptor beta chains drawn from one sample of a study of Graves' ophthalmopathy and Graves' hyperthyroidism. TCRdb recomputed calls from the multiplex PCR reads with MiXCR, one row per CDR3 protein. This sample has around 660,000 distinct CDR3 sequences, with about 38% found just once. Sequenced: peripheral blood. These receptors were obtained from an adult man with Graves' ophthalmopathy. Each CDR3 is given with its conserved first and last residue. The D gene is left open where the match is weak. The size of a clone is reported for some rows only, either as once, few or many, or as a class for expanded clones.

clone_size: few; d_call: NA; j_call: TRBJ2-7; v_call: TRBV4-1; cdr3_nt: TGCGCCAGCAGCCAAGGGGACTTAGGCTACGAGCAGTACTTC; cdr3_aa: CASSQGDLGYEQYF
clone_size: NA; d_call: NA; j_call: TRBJ1-2; v_call: TRBV5-1; cdr3_nt: TGCGCCAGCAGCTTGACAGGACCGGATGGCTACACCTTC; cdr3_aa: CASSLTGPDGYTF
clone_size: NA; d_call: TRBD1; j_call: TRBJ2-6; v_call: TRBV29-1; cdr3_nt: TGCAGCGTTGAAAATACCAGGACAGGGGGTTTTGGGGCCAACGTCCTGACTTTC; cdr3_aa: CSVENTRTGGFGANVLTF
clone_size: NA; d_call: NA; j_call: TRBJ2-5; v_call: TRBV10-3; cdr3_nt: TGTGCCATCAGTGAGTCGACCCAGGGGGGTGACACCCAGTACTTC; cdr3_aa: CAISESTQGGDTQYF
clone_size: NA; d_call: NA; j_call: TRBJ2-3; v_call: TRBV2; cdr3_nt: TGCGCCAGCAGCCAAGGATGGTACACAGATACGCAGTATTTT; cdr3_aa: CASSQGWYTDTQYF
clone_size: NA; d_call: NA; j_call: TRBJ1-2; v_call: TRBV7-2; cdr3_nt: TGTGCCAGCAGTTATTGGGGCCAGCCGAACTATGGCTACACCTTC; cdr3_aa: CASSYWGQPNYGYTF
clone_size: many; d_call: NA; j_call: TRBJ2-3; v_call: TRBV20-1; cdr3_nt: TGCAGTGCTAGAACACAGCCTAGCACAGATACGCAGTATTTT; cdr3_aa: CSARTQPSTDTQYF
clone_size: NA; d_call: NA; j_call: TRBJ2-5; v_call: TRBV24-1; cdr3_nt: TGTGCCAGCAGTTCCCGTAGACAGAGCGAGTACCAAGAGACCCAGTACTTC; cdr3_aa: CASSSRRQSEYQETQYF
clone_size: NA; d_call: TRBD1; j_call: TRBJ1-3; v_call: TRBV29-1; cdr3_nt: TGCAGCGTTGAGGGACAGGGGGGTGGAAACACCATATATTTT; cdr3_aa: CSVEGQGGGNTIYF
clone_size: NA; d_call: TRBD1; j_call: TRBJ2-7; v_call: TRBV29-1; cdr3_nt: TGCAGCTTAGCGGACAGGGCGTACGAGCAGTACTTC; cdr3_aa: CSLADRAYEQYF
clone_size: NA; d_call: NA; j_call: TRBJ2-7; v_call: TRBV29-1; cdr3_nt: TGCAGCGTTGGTGAGGGGGGAAGAGCTGCCTACGAGCAGTACTTC; cdr3_aa: CSVGEGGRAAYEQYF
clone_size: many; d_call: TRBD2; j_call: TRBJ2-2; v_call: TRBV29-1; cdr3_nt: TGCAGCGCCACGACTAGCGGGAGAAGAGGGGAGCTGTTTTTT; cdr3_aa: CSATTSGRRGELFF
clone_size: NA; d_call: NA; j_call: TRBJ2-7; v_call: TRBV7-3; cdr3_nt: TGTGCCAGCAGTCCGGTTCGGAGGTCGCGTGAGCAGTACTTC; cdr3_aa: CASSPVRRSREQYF
clone_size: NA; d_call: TRBD2; j_call: TRBJ2-5; v_call: TRBV4-1; cdr3_nt: TGTGCCAGCAGCCAAGAGAGGACTAGCGGGACCCAGTACTTC; cdr3_aa: CASSQERTSGTQYF
clone_size: NA; d_call: NA; j_call: TRBJ2-6; v_call: TRBV29-1; cdr3_nt: TGCAGCGTTGAAACCGGGTGGCCTAGGGGGGACACTGAAGCTTTC; cdr3_aa: CSVETGWPRGDTEAF
clone_size: NA; d_call: TRBD1; j_call: TRBJ2-7; v_call: TRBV29-1; cdr3_nt: TGCAGCGTTGTGACAGGGCCACACTCTTACGAGCAGTACTTC; cdr3_aa: CSVVTGPHSYEQYF
clone_size: NA; d_call: NA; j_call: TRBJ1-6; v_call: TRBV2; cdr3_nt: TGTGCCACCGGGGAGGAGCTGTTCAGGGTGCCCCATAATTCACCCCTCCACTTT; cdr3_aa: CATGEELFRVPHNSPLHF
clone_size: few; d_call: NA; j_call: TRBJ2-7; v_call: TRBV2; cdr3_nt: TGTGCCAGCAGCCCCGGGACGGATTACTACGAGCAGTACTTC; cdr3_aa: CASSPGTDYYEQYF
clone_size: NA; d_call: NA; j_call: TRBJ2-2; v_call: TRBV6-5; cdr3_nt: TGTGCCAGCAGTTCTAGCCGACAAAACACCGGGGAGCTGTTTTTT; cdr3_aa: CASSSSRQNTGELFF
clone_size: many; d_call: NA; j_call: TRBJ2-5; v_call: TRBV12-3/TRBV12-4; cdr3_nt: TGTGCCAGCAGAGGACTGATACAAGAGACCCAGTACTTC; cdr3_aa: CASRGLIQETQYF
clone_size: NA; d_call: NA; j_call: TRBJ2-3; v_call: TRBV10-3; cdr3_nt: TGTGCCATCAGTGACGGCGCTGGAGATACGCAGTATTTT; cdr3_aa: CAISDGAGDTQYF
clone_size: NA; d_call: TRBD1; j_call: TRBJ1-5; v_call: TRBV3-1; cdr3_nt: TGTGCCAGCAGCCAAGATCTAGGGGGCAGGGCGGGACAGCCCCAGCATTTT; cdr3_aa: CASSQDLGGRAGQPQHF